These 3 T cell receptor beta chains were sequenced from one sample in a study of blood T cell repertoires in COVID-19. Repertoires were generated with immunoSEQ multiplex PCR, while TCRdb's copy carries only in-frame clones and drops some. This sample has about 160,000 clones, with roughly 78% found just once. Sequenced material: peripheral blood. All receptors come from a woman aged 55-75 years with COVID-19, enrolled during active disease.

This clone has only a few counts. The chain links TRBV11-3 to TRBJ2-3; 8 bases align to TRBD1. The CDR3 runs 14 residues. J gave up 2 bases and V 5 bases, and 3 bases lay outside the gene matches. CDR1 and CDR2 (germline): SGHNT, YENEEA. The DNA of the CDR3 is TGTGCCAGCAGCGTGGGACAGGCCACAGATACGCAGTATTTT. Translated, it gives CASSVGQATDTQYF.

J is TRBJ2-3 and V is TRBV29-1; 7 positions match TRBD2. The V segment lost 6 bases and the J segment 4 bases; nucleotides outside the gene matches: 10. The germline V gene has CDR1 SQVTM and CDR2 ANQGSEA. This CDR3 has 14 amino acids. This CDR3 reads CSVLTSRIADTQYF. CDR3 sequence (DNA): TGCAGCGTCCTGACTAGCCGGATCGCAGATACGCAGTATTTT.

The chain recombines TRBV6-1 with TRBJ1-4; D is unresolved. Trimming took 1 base from V and 6 from J, leaving 12 bases between them. Germline CDR1 is MNHNS and CDR2 is SASEGT. This CDR3 is built from 15 residues. The CDR3 DNA reads as TGTGCCAGCAGTGAAGATTTGGCGGAACATGAAAAACTGTTTTTT. It specifies CASSEDLAEHEKLFF.